Below are 16 T cell receptor beta chains sequenced from a single sample in a study of blood T cell repertoires in COVID-19. The assay was immunoSEQ multiplex PCR, and TCRdb's table has in-frame clones only and misses some. The sample has 300,000 to 400,000 clones, 75% to 90% seen once. Material: peripheral blood. All receptors come from an older woman with COVID-19, enrolled during active disease.

The chain employs TRBV2 and TRBJ2-3; 9 bases are shared with TRBD2. This CDR3 is built from 14 residues. V shed 11 bases, J shed 2 bases, and the junction held 8 bases outside the gene matches. Germline V gene data show CDR1 as SNHLY and CDR2 as FYNNEI. In DNA, the CDR3 is TGTGCCCTGGCGCGGGGGGGCCCCACAGATACGCAGTATTTT. It specifies CALARGGPTDTQYF.

The rearrangement links TRBV27 to TRBJ2-2; 9 nucleotides line up with TRBD2. The junction had 4 bases not matched to a gene; V was cut back by 2 bases and J by 6 bases. Germline CDR1 reads MNHEY; CDR2 reads SMNVEV (reference sequence). The CDR3 covers 15 residues. The CDR3 nucleotides are TGTGCCAGCAGTTTAAAAGCGGGGGGAGCCGGGGAGCTGTTTTTT. Amino acid sequence: CASSLKAGGAGELFF.

The rearrangement uses TRBV4-1 and TRBJ2-7; D perhaps matches TRBD1 (5 bases). The germline V gene encodes CDR1 MGHRA and CDR2 YSYEKL. This CDR3 is 14 amino acids long. Trimming removed 4 bases from V and 5 bases from J, with 15 bases in between. The CDR3 bases are TGCGCCAGCAGCCTCTTGGGCAGGGTTAACGAGCAGTACTTC. Its protein is CASSLLGRVNEQYF.

V and J are TRBV30 and TRBJ2-5; possible D gene TRBD2, 5 bases. V lost 3 bases, J lost 5 bases, and 10 bases lay in between. Germline CDR1 and CDR2: GTSNPN and SVGIG (reference sequence). The CDR3 runs 12 residues. CDR3 protein: CAWRYGVETQYF. CDR3 coding DNA: TGTGCCTGGAGATACGGGGTGGAGACCCAGTACTTC. Full variable domain (outside the CDR3, taken from reference TRBV30 and TRBJ2-5): SQTIHQWPATLVQPVGSPLSLECTVEGTSNPNLYWYRQAAGRGLQLLFYSVGIGQISSEVPQNLSASRPQDRQFILSSKKLLLSDSGFYLCAWRYGVETQYFGPGTRLLVL.

This chain joins TRBV27 and TRBJ1-6; D is possibly TRBD1 (6 bases). V shed 3 bases and J shed 7 bases, with 10 bases lying between them. The CDR3 spans 14 residues. Germline V CDR1 and CDR2: MNHEY, SMNVEV (reference sequence). CDR3 DNA: TGTGCCAGCAGTTTTGGGGGCGTGAATTCACCCCTCCACTTT. This gives the protein CASSFGGVNSPLHF.

In its sample, this clone was seen once. The V and J genes are TRBV9 and TRBJ2-2, with 13 bases aligning to TRBD2. CDR1 and CDR2 (germline): SGDLS, YYNGEE. The CDR3 spans 17 residues. V was clipped by 3 bases and J by 2 bases; unmatched bases: 4. The CDR3 spells CASSERGLAGNTGELFF. In DNA form, the CDR3 reads TGTGCCAGCAGCGAGAGGGGACTAGCGGGAAACACCGGGGAGCTGTTTTTT.

The chain is built from TRBV15 and TRBJ2-2; TRBD1 might be the D (6 bases). Germline V CDR1 and CDR2: LNHNV, YYDKDF (reference sequence). The CDR3 extends over 16 amino acids. V lost 3 bases and J lost 2, with 13 bases in between. CDR3 amino acids: CATSRWDTSNTGELFF. CDR3 DNA: TGTGCCACCAGCAGGTGGGACACCAGTAACACCGGGGAGCTGTTTTTT.

The chain couples TRBV5-1 to TRBJ1-4, with 8 bases identical to TRBD1. The junction had 5 bases not matched to a gene; V was cut back by 2 bases and J by 8 bases. The CDR3 extends over 14 amino acids. Germline lookup yields CDR1 SGHRS and CDR2 YFSETQ. CDR3: CASSLVQGEEKLFF. Here the CDR3 DNA reads TGCGCCAGCAGCTTAGTACAGGGGGAGGAAAAACTGTTTTTT.

This chain uses TRBV5-6 with TRBJ2-5; D perhaps matches TRBD1 (6 bases). V was trimmed by 1 base and J by 1 base, leaving 8 bases between them. The CDR3 is 14 amino acids. The V gene's germline CDR1 is SGHDT and CDR2 YYEEEE. Written as DNA, the CDR3 is TGTGCCAGCAGCTTGAGACAGGTCCAAGAGACCCAGTACTTC. Amino acids: CASSLRQVQETQYF.

The CDR3 loop is CASSVWTGINYGYTF. In nucleotides, the CDR3 is TGCGCCAGCAGCGTATGGACAGGAATTAACTATGGCTACACCTTC. The chain joins TRBV5-1 to TRBJ1-2; 7 positions match TRBD1. V trimming: 4 bases; J trimming: 1 base; junction bases outside the gene matches: 7. This CDR3 has 15 residues. The V gene's germline CDR1 is SGHRS and CDR2 YFSETQ.

The chain employs TRBV7-2 and TRBJ2-7; 7 nucleotides line up with TRBD2. This CDR3 spans 14 amino acids. The junction had 4 bases not matched to a gene; V was cut back by 3 bases and J by 2 bases. Germline V gene sequence: CDR1 SGHTA, CDR2 FQGNSA. Here the CDR3 reads CASSFAGLTYEQYF. CDR3 DNA: TGTGCCAGCAGCTTCGCGGGACTAACCTACGAGCAGTACTTC.

The V call is TRBV15, the J call TRBJ1-1, with a possible D match to TRBD1 (6 bases). Germline assignment: CDR1 LNHNV and CDR2 YYDKDF (reference sequence). The germline V and J ends were trimmed by 5 bases and 1 base, with 11 bases remaining between them. The CDR3 contains 14 residues. This CDR3 reads CATSLGTPNTEAFF. CDR3 sequence (DNA): TGTGCCACCAGCTTAGGGACACCGAACACTGAAGCTTTCTTT.

This clone was seen just once. V and J are TRBV5-4 and TRBJ1-5; 8 nucleotides line up with TRBD1. The CDR3 has 15 amino acids. The V and J ends lost 4 bases and 4 bases, in that order; junction bases with no gene match: 7. Germline V lookup: CDR1 SGHNT, CDR2 YYREEE (reference sequence). CDR3 protein: CASSIGQGQNQPQHF. The CDR3 DNA is TGTGCCAGCAGCATCGGACAGGGTCAAAATCAGCCCCAGCATTTT.

This clone came up once. This chain connects TRBV4-1 to TRBJ1-1; no clear D. The CDR3 consists of 13 residues. Germline V lookup: CDR1 MGHRA, CDR2 YSYEKL. V lost 6 bases, J lost 3 bases, and 11 bases lay in between. Written as DNA, the CDR3 is TGCGCCAGCAGTTCTCGGGTCGACACTGAAGCTTTCTTT. Residues: CASSSRVDTEAFF.

CDR3 protein: CSARGGLSYEQYF. The DNA of the CDR3 is TGCAGCGCACGCGGGGGGCTATCCTACGAGCAGTACTTC. The rearrangement uses TRBV29-1 and TRBJ2-7; 8 bases match TRBD2. Germline V lookup: CDR1 SQVTM, CDR2 ANQGSEA. V lost 7 bases to trimming and J lost 1 base; unmatched junction nucleotides: 6. The length of the CDR3 is 13 residues.

This chain uses TRBV18 with TRBJ1-5; D not resolved. The germline gives CDR1 KGHSH, CDR2 LQKENI. CDR3 length equals 16 residues. With 3 bases removed from V and 1 base from J, the gap between germline ends came to 13 bases. CDR3 region: CASSPRWADSNQPQHF. The CDR3, as DNA: TGTGCCAGCTCACCCCGCTGGGCAGACAGCAATCAGCCCCAGCATTTT.